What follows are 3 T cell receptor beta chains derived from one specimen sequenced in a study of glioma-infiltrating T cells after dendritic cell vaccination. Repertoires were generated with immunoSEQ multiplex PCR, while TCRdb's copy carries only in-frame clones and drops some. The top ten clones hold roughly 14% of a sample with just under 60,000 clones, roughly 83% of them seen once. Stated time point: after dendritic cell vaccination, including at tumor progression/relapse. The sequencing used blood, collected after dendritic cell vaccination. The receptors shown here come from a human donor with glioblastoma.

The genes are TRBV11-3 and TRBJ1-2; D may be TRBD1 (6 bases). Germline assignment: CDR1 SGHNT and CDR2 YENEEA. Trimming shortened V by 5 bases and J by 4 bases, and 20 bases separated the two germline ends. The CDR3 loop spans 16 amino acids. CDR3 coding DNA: TGTGCCAGCAGCCGAGGCCCAACAGGGAGCGGCTATGGCTACACCTTC. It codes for CASSRGPTGSGYGYTF.

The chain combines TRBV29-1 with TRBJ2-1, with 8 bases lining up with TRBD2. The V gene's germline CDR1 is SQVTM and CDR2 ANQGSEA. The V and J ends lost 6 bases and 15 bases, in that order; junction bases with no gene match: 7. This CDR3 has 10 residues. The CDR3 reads CSVPGRGGFF. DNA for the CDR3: TGCAGCGTCCCCGGGAGGGGCGGGTTCTTC.

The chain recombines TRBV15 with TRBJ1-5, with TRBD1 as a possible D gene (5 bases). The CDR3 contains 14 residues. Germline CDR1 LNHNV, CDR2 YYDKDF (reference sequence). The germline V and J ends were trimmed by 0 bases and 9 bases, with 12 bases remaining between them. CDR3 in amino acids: CATSRDRGLGPQHF. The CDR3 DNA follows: TGTGCCACCAGCAGAGATAGGGGACTGGGGCCCCAGCATTTT.